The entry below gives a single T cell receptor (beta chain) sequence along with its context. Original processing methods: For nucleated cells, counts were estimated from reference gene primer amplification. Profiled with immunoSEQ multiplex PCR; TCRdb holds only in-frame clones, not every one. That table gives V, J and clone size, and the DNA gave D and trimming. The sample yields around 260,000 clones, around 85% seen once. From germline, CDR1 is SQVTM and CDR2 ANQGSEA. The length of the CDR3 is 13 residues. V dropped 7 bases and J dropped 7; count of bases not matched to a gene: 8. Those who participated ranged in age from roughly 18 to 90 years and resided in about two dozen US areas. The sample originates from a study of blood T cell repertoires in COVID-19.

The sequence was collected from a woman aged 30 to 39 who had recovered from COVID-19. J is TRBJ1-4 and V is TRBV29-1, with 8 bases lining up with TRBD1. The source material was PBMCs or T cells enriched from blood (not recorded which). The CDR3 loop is CSAIDRGTEKLFF. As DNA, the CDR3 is TGCAGCGCCATCGACAGGGGCACTGAAAAACTGTTTTTT.